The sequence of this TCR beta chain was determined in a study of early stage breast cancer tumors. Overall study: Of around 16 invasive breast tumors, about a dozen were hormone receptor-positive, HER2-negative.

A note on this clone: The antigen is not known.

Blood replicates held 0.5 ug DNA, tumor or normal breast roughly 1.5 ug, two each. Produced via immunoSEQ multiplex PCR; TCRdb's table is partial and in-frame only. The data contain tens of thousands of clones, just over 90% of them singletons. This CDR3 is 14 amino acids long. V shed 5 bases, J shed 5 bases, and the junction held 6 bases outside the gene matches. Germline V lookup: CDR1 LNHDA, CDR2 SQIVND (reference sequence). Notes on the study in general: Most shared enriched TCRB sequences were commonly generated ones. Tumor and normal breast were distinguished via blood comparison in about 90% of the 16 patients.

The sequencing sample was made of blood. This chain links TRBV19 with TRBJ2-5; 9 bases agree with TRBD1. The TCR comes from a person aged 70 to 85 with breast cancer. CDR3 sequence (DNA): TGTGCCAGTAGTCTTCGACAGGGGGGGGAGACCCAGTACTTC. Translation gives CASSLRQGGETQYF.